Listed below are T cell receptor beta chains from one sample, sequenced in a study of post-analysis software for immune sequencing data. MiXCR, run by TCRdb on the PCR reads, gives a single entry per CDR3 protein. The sample carries roughly 150,000 distinct CDR3 sequences, around 34% recorded once. The specimen was blood, collected after autologous hematopoietic stem cell transplantation. Receptors originate from a girl aged 10 to 17 with multiple sclerosis. The CDR3 runs from the conserved cysteine through the conserved F or W. D genes are given only for firm matches. Clone size, where shown, is once, few, many, or a class for clones that have expanded.

v_gene: TRBV7-9
abundance: -
d_gene: -
j_gene: TRBJ2-1
CDR3nt: TGTGCCAGCAGCTTATATGAGCAGTTCTTC
CDR3aa: CASSLYEQFF

v_gene: TRBV12-3/TRBV12-4
abundance: -
d_gene: -
j_gene: TRBJ2-1
CDR3nt: TGTGCCAGCAGTTTAGGACGACGTAGTCCGTTTGGGGAGATAAATGAGCAGTTCTTC
CDR3aa: CASSLGRRSPFGEINEQFF

v_gene: TRBV6-6
abundance: -
d_gene: TRBD2
j_gene: TRBJ2-7
CDR3nt: TGTGCCAGCAGTTACGGCCTAGCGGGAGGAGGCGAGCAGTACTTC
CDR3aa: CASSYGLAGGGEQYF

v_gene: TRBV12-3/TRBV12-4
abundance: once
d_gene: -
j_gene: TRBJ2-7
CDR3nt: TGTACCAGCAGTTTGAGGGGGGGCGAGCAGTACTTC
CDR3aa: CTSSLRGGEQYF

v_gene: TRBV4-2
abundance: few
d_gene: -
j_gene: TRBJ2-1
CDR3nt: TGTGCCAGCAGCCCCGGGGGAATGCCCCGGCTTTACAATGAGCAGTTCTTC
CDR3aa: CASSPGGMPRLYNEQFF

v_gene: TRBV5-5
abundance: -
d_gene: TRBD2
j_gene: TRBJ2-3
CDR3nt: TGTGCCAGCAAGGATGGCACTAGCGGGAGTCGGGATACGCAGTATTTT
CDR3aa: CASKDGTSGSRDTQYF

v_gene: TRBV15
abundance: -
d_gene: -
j_gene: TRBJ2-5
CDR3nt: TGTGCCACCGGTTGGGACCAAGAGACCCAGTACTTC
CDR3aa: CATGWDQETQYF

v_gene: TRBV27
abundance: few
d_gene: -
j_gene: TRBJ1-1
CDR3nt: TGTGCCAGCAGTTGGGCGGAGAACACTGAAGCTTTCTTT
CDR3aa: CASSWAENTEAFF

v_gene: TRBV20-1
abundance: -
d_gene: -
j_gene: TRBJ2-1
CDR3nt: TGCAGTACTAGAGCGGGTATGGAGTACAATGAGCAGTTCTTC
CDR3aa: CSTRAGMEYNEQFF

v_gene: TRBV7-8
abundance: -
d_gene: TRBD1
j_gene: TRBJ1-5
CDR3nt: TGTGCCAGCACCCCGACAGGGGATGGTTTTTATCAGCCCCAGCATTTT
CDR3aa: CASTPTGDGFYQPQHF

v_gene: TRBV4-2
abundance: few
d_gene: -
j_gene: TRBJ2-7
CDR3nt: TGTGCCAGCAGCCAAGATCCTAGCCCAACCTACGAGCAGTACTTC
CDR3aa: CASSQDPSPTYEQYF

v_gene: TRBV21-1
abundance: -
d_gene: -
j_gene: TRBJ1-6
CDR3nt: TGCGCCAGCAAGGGTACAGGGGCCAATTCACCCCTCCACTTT
CDR3aa: CASKGTGANSPLHF

v_gene: TRBV12-3/TRBV12-4
abundance: -
d_gene: -
j_gene: TRBJ1-6
CDR3nt: TGTGCCAGCAGTTTATCAGGGACTAGTTCACCCCTCCACTTT
CDR3aa: CASSLSGTSSPLHF

v_gene: TRBV24-1
abundance: many
d_gene: -
j_gene: TRBJ2-5
CDR3nt: TGTGCCACCAGTGATTTGCAGGATTTTGGGAGAGGAGAGACCCAGTACTTC
CDR3aa: CATSDLQDFGRGETQYF

v_gene: TRBV7-2
abundance: -
d_gene: -
j_gene: TRBJ2-1
CDR3nt: TGTGCCAGCAGCTTACCTCCCGTCCAGACCCAGTTCTTC
CDR3aa: CASSLPPVQTQFF

v_gene: TRBV20-1
abundance: many
d_gene: -
j_gene: TRBJ2-1
CDR3nt: TGCAGTGCTAGAGGCCCCCTGGGGGGCTACAATGAGCAGTTCTTC
CDR3aa: CSARGPLGGYNEQFF

v_gene: TRBV20-1
abundance: -
d_gene: TRBD2
j_gene: TRBJ2-3
CDR3nt: TGCAGTGCATCTAGGACTAGCGGGACAGTAGATACGCAGTATTTT
CDR3aa: CSASRTSGTVDTQYF

v_gene: TRBV19
abundance: -
d_gene: -
j_gene: TRBJ2-5
CDR3nt: TGTGCCAGTAAGCCCTCTGAGGGTAGAGCCTCGGGGGAGACCCAGTACTTC
CDR3aa: CASKPSEGRASGETQYF

v_gene: TRBV5-1
abundance: few
d_gene: -
j_gene: TRBJ2-7
CDR3nt: TGCGCCAGCAGTCGGGGTTTCAGGGCGTACGAGCAGTACTTC
CDR3aa: CASSRGFRAYEQYF

v_gene: TRBV5-4
abundance: -
d_gene: -
j_gene: TRBJ2-4
CDR3nt: TGTGCCAGCAGCCGGACCCAGGGCGTTCAGTACTTC
CDR3aa: CASSRTQGVQYF

v_gene: TRBV27
abundance: few
d_gene: -
j_gene: TRBJ1-2
CDR3nt: TGTGCCAGCAGTTTAAGCGGGGGCCGAGGCTACACCTTC
CDR3aa: CASSLSGGRGYTF

v_gene: TRBV7-2
abundance: -
d_gene: TRBD2
j_gene: TRBJ2-3
CDR3nt: TGTGCCAGCAGCCCCCGGGGGGTGGGCACAGATACGCAGTATTTT
CDR3aa: CASSPRGVGTDTQYF

v_gene: TRBV7-3
abundance: few
d_gene: TRBD1
j_gene: TRBJ1-2
CDR3nt: TGTGCCAGCAGCTCGCGGACAGGGGACATCGATGGCTACACCTTC
CDR3aa: CASSSRTGDIDGYTF

v_gene: TRBV25-1
abundance: -
d_gene: TRBD2
j_gene: TRBJ2-7
CDR3nt: TGTGCCAGCCGACTAGCGGGAGGGGGGGAGCAGTACTTC
CDR3aa: CASRLAGGGEQYF

v_gene: TRBV20-1
abundance: few
d_gene: TRBD2
j_gene: TRBJ2-3
CDR3nt: TGCAGTGCTAGAGGCGGGAGTGGTGATACGCAGTATTTT
CDR3aa: CSARGGSGDTQYF

v_gene: TRBV10-3
abundance: -
d_gene: -
j_gene: TRBJ2-5
CDR3nt: TGTGCCATCAGTGAGCGTAACGGGGAGACCCAGTACTTC
CDR3aa: CAISERNGETQYF

v_gene: TRBV7-2
abundance: -
d_gene: TRBD1
j_gene: TRBJ2-5
CDR3nt: TGTGCCAGCTCCGACAGGGGCCGCTGGTACCAAGAGACCCAGTACTTC
CDR3aa: CASSDRGRWYQETQYF

v_gene: TRBV29-1
abundance: few
d_gene: -
j_gene: TRBJ1-1
CDR3nt: TGCAGCGTTTCGGTCGGAGGGTGGGGGAACACTGAAGCTTTCTTT
CDR3aa: CSVSVGGWGNTEAFF

v_gene: TRBV5-5
abundance: -
d_gene: -
j_gene: TRBJ2-4
CDR3nt: TGTGCCAGCACTTCCTCCAGACAGTCAATCCCAAACATTCAGTACTTC
CDR3aa: CASTSSRQSIPNIQYF

v_gene: TRBV10-3
abundance: -
d_gene: -
j_gene: TRBJ2-5
CDR3nt: TGTGCCATCAGTGAGGAGGAACGGAGGGGGACAAGGACCCAGTACTTC
CDR3aa: CAISEEERRGTRTQYF

v_gene: TRBV5-6
abundance: -
d_gene: -
j_gene: TRBJ2-4
CDR3nt: TGTGCCAGCAGCTTGGTTGGACCGGCTGAGATGGAAGCCCCAAGCGCCAAAAACATTCAGTACTTC
CDR3aa: CASSLVGPAEMEAPSAKNIQYF

v_gene: TRBV19
abundance: -
d_gene: -
j_gene: TRBJ1-1
CDR3nt: TGTGCCAGTAGTATATCAGGGGCTGCGAACACTGAAGCTTTCTTT
CDR3aa: CASSISGAANTEAFF

v_gene: TRBV20-1
abundance: -
d_gene: -
j_gene: TRBJ2-4
CDR3nt: TGCAGTGCTAGCCCCGCGGGGAGCTGGGACATTCAGTACTTC
CDR3aa: CSASPAGSWDIQYF

v_gene: TRBV3-1
abundance: -
d_gene: -
j_gene: TRBJ1-2
CDR3nt: TGTGCCAGCAGCCAAGATGGGGGGTATGGCTACACCTTC
CDR3aa: CASSQDGGYGYTF

v_gene: TRBV5-1
abundance: -
d_gene: TRBD1
j_gene: TRBJ2-2
CDR3nt: TGCGCCAGCAGCTTTGACAGGGGGATGAACACCGGGGAGCTGTTTTTT
CDR3aa: CASSFDRGMNTGELFF

v_gene: TRBV19
abundance: -
d_gene: -
j_gene: TRBJ2-1
CDR3nt: TGTGCCAGTAAGGACAGTAAATCCTACAATGAGCAGTTCTTC
CDR3aa: CASKDSKSYNEQFF

v_gene: TRBV10-3
abundance: -
d_gene: -
j_gene: TRBJ2-7
CDR3nt: TGTGCCATGGGCCAGGCAGGGCGGTACGAGCAGTACTTC
CDR3aa: CAMGQAGRYEQYF

v_gene: TRBV28
abundance: few
d_gene: TRBD1
j_gene: TRBJ2-5
CDR3nt: TGTGCCAGCAGTTTAAGGGCAGGGGGCTTACGGGAGACCCAGTACTTC
CDR3aa: CASSLRAGGLRETQYF

v_gene: TRBV29-1
abundance: -
d_gene: -
j_gene: TRBJ1-1
CDR3nt: TGCAGCGTTGAAGCCGGTAGCACTGAAAAAGCTTTCTTT
CDR3aa: CSVEAGSTEKAFF

v_gene: TRBV10-3
abundance: -
d_gene: -
j_gene: TRBJ1-2
CDR3nt: TGTGCCATCAGTGCGGGAGTCTCACAACTCTATGGCTACACCTTC
CDR3aa: CAISAGVSQLYGYTF

v_gene: TRBV6-4
abundance: -
d_gene: -
j_gene: TRBJ1-1
CDR3nt: TGTGCCAGCAGGGCGGGACTTGAATCCTCTGAAGCTTTCTTT
CDR3aa: CASRAGLESSEAFF